Sequencing of this TCR beta chain was carried out in a study of blood T cell repertoires in COVID-19. Across the study: COVID-19 samples from acute and convalescent phases originated in the United States, Italy and Spain. T cells, B-cell-depleted T cells, or PBMCs supplied cDNA or gDNA.

Germline values: CDR1 SGHKS, CDR2 YYEKEE (reference sequence). Trimming cost V 0 bases and J 2 bases, with 9 bases left between them. The length of the CDR3 is 15 residues. As processed by the authors: Amplified reference gene primers provided the basis for estimating nucleated cell counts. Here immunoSEQ multiplex PCR was the method, and the copy in TCRdb shows in-frame clones only, minus some. V and J calls and clone size are as listed in that table; D and trimming were resolved from the DNA. This repertoire shows approximately 24,000 clones, about 91% found once; its top ten account for roughly 15%.

Sequencing was performed on peripheral blood. This TCR was sampled from a man between 65 and 79 years old with acute or convalescent COVID-19. This chain joins TRBV5-5 and TRBJ1-5, with D possibly TRBD1 on 5 matching bases. The CDR3 here is CASSLGVGGNQPQHF. The DNA for the CDR3 is TGTGCCAGCAGCTTGGGGGTAGGGGGCAATCAGCCCCAGCATTTT.